The 30 T cell receptor beta chains reported below all come from one sample, sequenced in a study of cytomegalovirus exposure and HLA in healthy donors. PCR employed 60 Vbeta and 13 Jbeta primers. Assay used: immunoSEQ multiplex PCR; TCRdb lists only in-frame clones, some missing. The sample yields 150,000 to 200,000 clones, around 65% seen once. The sequenced sample consisted of PBMCs. All receptors come from a woman between 35 and 50 years old in good health and CMV-seropositive.

This clone came up a few times. V and J are TRBV29-1 and TRBJ1-5; 9 bases agree with TRBD1. CDR1 and CDR2 from the germline V gene are SQVTM and ANQGSEA. Losses at the gene ends were 6 bases for V and 0 bases for J; bases not matched to a gene: 3. The CDR3 has 14 amino acids. CDR3 amino acids: CSVEDRGSNQPQHF. As DNA, the CDR3 is TGCAGCGTGGAGGACAGGGGTAGCAATCAGCCCCAGCATTTT.

J is TRBJ1-3 and V is TRBV10-3; TRBD1 matches at 8 bases. The CDR3 sequence is 13 residues long. The germline V gene encodes CDR1 ENHRY and CDR2 SYGVKD. V lost 10 bases to trimming and J lost 7 bases; unmatched junction nucleotides: 9. The CDR3 DNA follows: TGTGCCAATCAGGGGGCGCGTGGGAACACCATATATTTT. Protein: CANQGARGNTIYF.

The V and J genes are TRBV15 and TRBJ2-7, with TRBD2 identical over 8 bases. Germline V gene sequence: CDR1 LNHNV, CDR2 YYDKDF (reference sequence). The CDR3 is made up of 15 amino acids. The J segment lost 1 base and the V segment lost 4 bases, leaving 6 bases of the junction unmatched. The CDR3 protein is CATSTGGLVSYEQYF. The CDR3 DNA sequence: TGTGCCACCAGCACCGGGGGACTAGTTTCCTACGAGCAGTACTTC.

This chain connects TRBV28 to TRBJ1-2; 9 nucleotides line up with TRBD1. The trim removed 5 bases at V and 7 bases at J, leaving 5 bases unmatched. Germline CDR1 is MDHEN and CDR2 is SYDVKM. This CDR3 has 13 amino acids. The CDR3 protein is CASSPGQGFGYTF. The CDR3 nucleotides are TGTGCCAGCAGTCCCGGACAGGGGTTTGGCTACACCTTC.

The gene calls are TRBV4-1 and TRBJ1-2, with a weak D call TRBD1 (6 bases). The germline V and J ends were trimmed by 6 bases and 8 bases, with 19 bases remaining between them. The CDR3 is 14 amino acids. Germline CDR1 is MGHRA and CDR2 is YSYEKL. CDR3 nucleotide sequence: TGCGCCAGCAGTCCTACCCAGGGGCCATCAGGCTACACCTTC. Amino acid sequence: CASSPTQGPSGYTF.

The chain is built from TRBV2 and TRBJ1-1, with 7 bases matching TRBD1. The germline V gene has CDR1 SNHLY and CDR2 FYNNEI. The CDR3 is 13 amino acids. Losses at the gene ends were 5 bases for V and 4 bases for J; bases not matched to a gene: 4. As DNA, the CDR3 is TGTGCCAGCAGTCCGACAGGGCCCACTGAAGCTTTCTTT. It yields the protein CASSPTGPTEAFF.

The rearrangement uses TRBV19 and TRBJ2-2, with D possibly being TRBD1 (6 bases). Germline lookup yields CDR1 LNHDA and CDR2 SQIVND (reference sequence). Trimming took 7 bases from V and 5 from J, leaving 26 bases between them. This CDR3 has 18 amino acids. CDR3 loop: CASTDPQGWVVSTGELFF. In DNA, the CDR3 is TGTGCCAGTACCGACCCACAGGGTTGGGTCGTAAGTACCGGGGAGCTGTTTTTT.

A single count supports this clone. The V call is TRBV27, the J call TRBJ2-3; 9 nucleotides align to TRBD2. V was clipped by 10 bases and J by 4 bases; unmatched bases: 3. CDR3 length: 12 residues. Germline assignment: CDR1 MNHEY and CDR2 SMNVEV (reference sequence). The CDR3 reads CATGGGADTQYF. CDR3 DNA: TGTGCCACCGGCGGGGGGGCAGATACGCAGTATTTT.

A few counts support this clone. V and J are TRBV28 and TRBJ2-2; maybe TRBD1 (5 bases). The V end was cut by 6 bases, the J end by 6 bases, with 11 bases between. This CDR3 region has 13 residues. Per germline, CDR1 MDHEN and CDR2 SYDVKM. As DNA, the CDR3 is TGTGCCAGCAGCCGCGACAGTCCCGGGGAGCTGTTTTTT. Amino acids: CASSRDSPGELFF.

This clone was seen only a few times. The CDR3 protein is CASSENPGQTTGELFF. CDR3 coding DNA: TGTGCCAGCAGTGAAAATCCGGGACAGACCACCGGGGAGCTGTTTTTT. The V gene is TRBV6-1, the J gene TRBJ2-2; the match to TRBD1 covers 7 bases. V lost 2 bases, J lost 4 bases, and 7 bases stayed unmatched. Germline CDR1 is MNHNS and CDR2 is SASEGT. The CDR3 loop spans 16 amino acids.

The chain joins TRBV10-3 to TRBJ1-3; 7 bases agree with TRBD1. The germline CDR1 and CDR2 sequences are ENHRY and SYGVKD. This CDR3 is built from 15 residues. Trimming took 4 bases from V and 2 from J; bases not matched to a gene: 5. The CDR3 here is CAISAQDRPGNTIYF. In DNA form, the CDR3 reads TGTGCCATCAGTGCCCAGGACAGGCCTGGAAACACCATATATTTT.

This clone occurred a few times. The chain combines TRBV7-3 with TRBJ1-1; the D gene is possibly TRBD1 (6 bases). The V end was cut by 4 bases, the J end by 1 base, with 7 bases between. CDR1 is SGHTA and CDR2 is FQGTGA in the germline V gene. This CDR3 is 13 amino acids long. In DNA form, the CDR3 reads TGTGCCAGCAGCTCCAGGGGGAACACTGAAGCTTTCTTT. It translates to CASSSRGNTEAFF.

This clone was recorded a few times. The rearrangement joins TRBV5-4 to TRBJ1-1; 7 bases are a match to TRBD1. CDR1 and CDR2 (germline): SGHNT, YYREEE (reference sequence). V was pared by 1 base and J by 4 bases, with 13 bases of the junction left unmatched. This CDR3 comprises 17 residues. CDR3 protein: CASSLWGGGRGATEAFF. Written as DNA, the CDR3 is TGTGCCAGCAGCTTGTGGGGCGGTGGCAGGGGGGCCACTGAAGCTTTCTTT.

This sequence joins TRBV19 and TRBJ2-3, with TRBD1 matching 7 bases. Germline V gene lookup returns CDR1 LNHDA and CDR2 SQIVND (reference sequence). The junction had 5 bases not matched to a gene; V was cut back by 6 bases and J by 5 bases. The CDR3 length is 13 residues. The CDR3 coding sequence is TGTGCCAGTAGCGACAGGGCTGGAGATACGCAGTATTTT. As protein: CASSDRAGDTQYF.

This chain joins TRBV9 and TRBJ2-5; TRBD1 might be the D (5 bases). This CDR3 contains 13 residues. Trimming took off 0 bases at V and 4 bases at J, with 7 bases between the two ends. Germline CDR1 is SGDLS and CDR2 is YYNGEE. The CDR3 DNA reads TGTGCCAGCAGCGTAGAGGGGCCAGAGACCCAGTACTTC. Its protein is CASSVEGPETQYF.

A note on this clone: Compared with germline, one end of the junction differs, possibly owing to a read error. The chain employs TRBV4-3 and TRBJ1-2; D remains ambiguous. CDR1 and CDR2 from the germline V gene are LGHNA and YSLEER. This CDR3 has 14 residues. In nucleotides, the CDR3 is TGCGCCAGCAGCCAAGATCGGCAGAACTATGGCTACCCCTTC. Translation gives CASSQDRQNYGYPF.

The chain uses TRBV6-1 and TRBJ1-2, with 7 bases lining up with TRBD1. With V trimmed by 7 bases and J by 5 bases, 10 bases remained unmatched. Germline CDR1 and CDR2: MNHNS and SASEGT. The CDR3 is 14 residues long. CDR3 coding DNA: TGTGCCAGCAAGGACAGGATGCTCCCATATGGCTACACCTTC. Protein sequence: CASKDRMLPYGYTF.

The sample holds a few counts of this clone. One end of the junction varies from germline; a read error may be responsible. The rearrangement uses TRBV28 and TRBJ1-5; D perhaps matches TRBD1 (5 bases). The CDR3 is 16 amino acids. CDR1 MDHEN and CDR2 SYDVKM come from the germline V gene. CDR3 nucleotides: TGTGCCAGCAGTATTCTACAGGAATCGAGCAATCAGCCCCAGAATTTT. It translates to CASSILQESSNQPQNF.

The table lists this clone with a few counts. J is TRBJ2-5 and V is TRBV6-5; 12 bases map to TRBD1. V lost 6 bases, J lost 7 bases, and 9 bases stayed unmatched. Per the germline V gene, CDR1 is MNHEY and CDR2 is SVGAGI. This CDR3 region has 15 residues. In DNA form, the CDR3 reads TGTGCCAGCAGATCGGGGACAGGGGGCGTCGGGACCCAGTACTTC. Protein product: CASRSGTGGVGTQYF.

This rearrangement joins TRBV19 to TRBJ1-2, with 7 positions matching TRBD1. V lost 6 bases, J lost 4 bases, and 8 bases stayed unmatched. The V gene's germline CDR1 is LNHDA and CDR2 SQIVND (reference sequence). The CDR3 covers 14 residues. As DNA, the CDR3 is TGTGCCAGTAGCCGGGACAGCTACCTCTATGGCTACACCTTC. Translated: CASSRDSYLYGYTF.

This chain uses TRBV10-3 with TRBJ2-2, with 10 positions matching TRBD2. Germline lookup yields CDR1 ENHRY and CDR2 SYGVKD. The CDR3 extends over 15 amino acids. V trimming: 5 bases; J trimming: 5 bases; junction bases outside the gene matches: 5. CDR3 coding DNA: TGTGCCATCAGTTTGGCTAGCGGGAGTACCGGGGAGCTGTTTTTT. Amino acids: CAISLASGSTGELFF.

V and J are TRBV15 and TRBJ2-3, with TRBD2 matching 15 bases. J was trimmed by 4 bases and V by 4 bases; bases with no gene match: 6. Germline CDR1 and CDR2: LNHNV and YYDKDF (reference sequence). This CDR3 region has 17 residues. CDR3 loop: CATSTWTSGGASDTQYF. CDR3 DNA: TGTGCCACCAGCACCTGGACTAGCGGGGGGGCATCAGATACGCAGTATTTT.

The chain uses TRBV27 and TRBJ2-7; perhaps TRBD2 as D (6 bases). The V end lost 1 base, the J end lost 5 bases, and 15 bases lay between the germline ends. Germline V gene lookup returns CDR1 MNHEY and CDR2 SMNVEV (reference sequence). The CDR3 totals 15 residues. CDR3 nucleotide sequence: TGTGCCAGCAGTTTATTCGGGGGATTGAATAACGAGCAGTACTTC. The encoded protein is CASSLFGGLNNEQYF.

The gene calls are TRBV28 and TRBJ2-7; TRBD1 is a possible D gene (5 bases). This CDR3 region has 11 residues. CDR1 and CDR2 (germline): MDHEN, SYDVKM. V was clipped by 5 bases and J by 7 bases, with 9 bases between them. CDR3: CASSTNREQYF. CDR3 DNA: TGTGCCAGCAGTACGAACAGGGAGCAGTACTTC.

The chain is built from TRBV28 and TRBJ2-1, with 8 bases identical to TRBD2. Germline CDR1 MDHEN, CDR2 SYDVKM. The V segment lost 1 base and the J segment 4 bases; nucleotides outside the gene matches: 9. The CDR3 has 17 amino acids. The DNA of the CDR3 is TGTGCCAGCAGTTTATTGGGGAGCGGGAGTAGTTACAATGAGCAGTTCTTC. Its translation: CASSLLGSGSSYNEQFF.

This clone was counted only a few times. The genes are TRBV7-3 and TRBJ2-3, with D unclear. The germline V gene encodes CDR1 SGHTA and CDR2 FQGTGA. Trimming left V 5 bases short and J 6 bases short, with 9 bases between. The CDR3 extends over 12 amino acids. The CDR3 nucleotides are TGTGCCAGCAGCCGTGCCGGGGATACGCAGTATTTT. This translates into CASSRAGDTQYF.

This clone appeared a few times. The V and J genes are TRBV28 and TRBJ2-7; 8 bases are shared with TRBD1. The CDR3 extends over 14 amino acids. The V and J ends lost 6 bases and 0 bases, in that order; junction bases with no gene match: 4. In germline, CDR1 is MDHEN, CDR2 SYDVKM. In DNA form, the CDR3 reads TGTGCCAGCAGATTTCAGGGGGCCTCCTACGAGCAGTACTTC. Its translation: CASRFQGASYEQYF.

There are a few counts of this clone. The CDR3 region is CASSLSSGTGFDEQYF. DNA of the CDR3: TGCGCCAGCAGCCTATCTTCCGGGACAGGGTTCGACGAGCAGTACTTC. This chain links TRBV5-1 with TRBJ2-7, with 9 nucleotides matching TRBD1. V lost 4 bases and J lost 5; bases outside the gene matches: 13. CDR1 SGHRS and CDR2 YFSETQ come from the germline V gene. The CDR3 extends over 16 amino acids.

This clone has more than one count but fewer than ten. One end of the junction does not line up with germline, which may come from a read error. The chain links TRBV14 to TRBJ1-6; D possibly corresponds to TRBD1 (5 bases). From germline, CDR1 is SGHDN and CDR2 FVKESK. This CDR3 has 15 amino acids. The CDR3 nucleotides read TGTGCCAGCAGCCAAGCGGCAGGGCTTAATACACCCCTCCACTTT. This sequence encodes CASSQAAGLNTPLHF.

The V call is TRBV5-1, the J call TRBJ2-3, with D unresolved. The CDR3 is made up of 12 amino acids. Germline values: CDR1 SGHRS, CDR2 YFSETQ. The ends were cut back, 2 bases at V and 4 bases at J, with 5 bases in the middle. CDR3 protein: CASSFSADTQYF. CDR3 bases: TGCGCCAGCAGCTTTTCTGCAGATACGCAGTATTTT. Looking up the rest from reference TRBV5-1 and TRBJ2-3 gives the full variable domain: KAGVTQTPRYLIKTRGQQVTLSCSPISGHRSVSWYQQTPGQGLQFLFEYFSETQRNKGNFPGRFSGRQFSNSRSEMNVSTLELGDSALYLCASSFSADTQYFGPGTRLTVL.